This T cell receptor beta chain stems from a study of blood T cell repertoires in COVID-19. In the study overall: Specimens from acute and convalescent COVID-19 originated in the United States, Italy and Spain. Nucleic acid was either cDNA or gDNA, and it came from T cells, B-cell-depleted T cells, or PBMCs.

The CDR3 contains 14 residues. The J segment lost 1 base and the V segment lost 6 bases, leaving 5 bases of the junction unmatched. Per germline, CDR1 MNHEY and CDR2 SMNVEV (reference sequence). As handled by the study authors: Researchers report that nucleated cell counts were estimated from reference gene primer amplification. Using immunoSEQ multiplex PCR, the repertoire was profiled, and TCRdb retains in-frame clones only, with some absent. Clone size and the V and J calls come from that table; the DNA yielded D and trimming. The top ten clones hold 5.8% of a sample with 65,000 to 85,000 clones, around 91% of them seen once.

The sample consisted of peripheral blood. The TCR originated in a human donor in a cohort sampled during active COVID-19. V is TRBV27 and J is TRBJ2-7; 8 positions match TRBD2. CDR3 amino acids: CASSGPGGSYEQYF. As DNA, the CDR3 is TGTGCCAGCAGCGGCCCGGGGGGGTCCTACGAGCAGTACTTC.